These T cell receptor beta chains were read from a single sample in a study of blood T cell repertoires in COVID-19. Repertoires were generated with immunoSEQ multiplex PCR, while TCRdb's copy carries only in-frame clones and drops some. The data contain fewer than 200,000 clones, around four fifths of them singletons. Sequencing input: peripheral blood. The receptor set was obtained from a woman aged 70-85 years with COVID-19, enrolled during active disease. Each CDR3 is given with its conserved first and last residue. Each record gives: clone size, V gene, D gene, CDR3 length, J gene, CDR3 protein, CDR3 DNA. A D gene is named only where the DNA matches it firmly. Part of the rows lack a size; the others show once, few, many or a class for expanded clones.

once,TRBV18,-,14,TRBJ1-6,CASSPLGGNSPLHF,TGTGCCAGCTCACCATTGGGGGGTAATTCACCCCTCCACTTT
-,TRBV25-1,-,15,TRBJ1-3,CASSALGGPQNTIYF,TGTGCCAGCAGTGCCCTCGGGGGGCCTCAAAACACCATATATTTT
-,TRBV30,-,12,TRBJ1-2,CAWSDSLYGYTF,TGTGCCTGGAGTGACAGTCTTTATGGCTACACCTTC
few,TRBV7-2,-,16,TRBJ1-2,CASSSKPSGIPYGYTF,TGTGCCAGCAGTTCGAAACCCTCAGGGATCCCCTATGGCTACACCTTC
-,TRBV29-1,-,13,TRBJ1-1,CSVRIGGDTEAFF,TGCAGCGTGCGAATAGGGGGGGATACTGAAGCTTTCTTT
-,TRBV28,-,14,TRBJ2-2,CASSSSFVTGELFF,TGTGCCAGCAGTTCCTCCTTTGTCACCGGGGAGCTGTTTTTT
-,TRBV5-1,TRBD1,15,TRBJ1-1,CASSPITGGDTEAFF,TGCGCCAGCAGCCCCATCACAGGGGGTGACACTGAAGCTTTCTTT
-,TRBV5-1,-,15,TRBJ2-1,CASTLQGNPYNEQFF,TGCGCCAGCACGCTACAGGGAAATCCTTACAATGAGCAGTTCTTC
-,TRBV5-1,TRBD1,13,TRBJ2-5,CASSVDRAKTQYF,TGCGCCAGCAGCGTGGACAGGGCAAAGACCCAGTACTTC
-,TRBV5-6,TRBD2,16,TRBJ2-3,CASSWLASGNTDTQYF,TGTGCCAGCAGCTGGTTGGCTAGCGGGAACACAGATACGCAGTATTTT
once,TRBV18,-,16,TRBJ1-1,CASSPQQLIADTEAFF,TGTGCCAGCTCGCCACAACAGTTAATTGCCGACACTGAAGCTTTCTTT
-,TRBV28,-,14,TRBJ1-6,CASLGQGYNSPLHF,TGTGCCAGCTTGGGGCAAGGGTATAATTCACCCCTCCACTTT
-,TRBV14,-,17,TRBJ2-3,CASSQRLGHRNTDTQYF,TGTGCCAGCAGCCAAAGATTGGGGCACCGAAACACAGATACGCAGTATTTT
-,TRBV3-1/TRBV3-2,TRBD2,15,TRBJ2-5,CASSQGTSGKETQYF,TGTGCCAGCAGCCAAGGGACTAGCGGAAAAGAGACCCAGTACTTC
-,TRBV10-1,TRBD2,13,TRBJ2-1,CASRAGTTGEQFF,TGCGCCAGCAGGGCCGGGACTACGGGTGAGCAGTTCTTC
-,TRBV7-2,-,16,TRBJ2-7,CASSLGGPRGYHEQYF,TGTGCCAGCAGCCTGGGCGGACCTCGCGGGTATCACGAGCAGTACTTC
-,TRBV19,TRBD2,17,TRBJ2-7,CASSIAWRGGRTREQYF,TGTGCCAGTAGTATAGCTTGGAGGGGCGGGAGGACGCGTGAGCAGTACTTC
-,TRBV7-9,TRBD1,12,TRBJ1-2,CASGQAPRGYTF,TGTGCCAGTGGACAGGCCCCGAGGGGCTACACCTTC
-,TRBV29-1,-,11,TRBJ1-2,CVALDNYGYTF,TGCGTCGCTCTAGATAACTATGGCTACACCTTC
once,TRBV9,TRBD2,16,TRBJ2-1,CASSGTSGRGYNEQFF,TGTGCCAGCTCCGGGACTAGCGGGAGAGGTTACAATGAGCAGTTCTTC
-,TRBV7-6,TRBD2,13,TRBJ2-7,CASSAPLAGEQYF,TGTGCCAGCAGCGCCCCGTTAGCGGGAGAGCAGTACTTC
-,TRBV24-1,TRBD2,20,TRBJ2-3,CATSDLPGLAYPIRTDTQYF,TGTGCCACCAGTGATTTACCGGGACTAGCGTATCCTATACGTACAGATACGCAGTATTTT
-,TRBV24-1,-,15,TRBJ2-3,CATSDSGTSTDTQYF,TGTGCCACCAGTGATTCCGGGACTAGCACAGATACGCAGTATTTT
-,TRBV10-2,TRBD2,20,TRBJ2-1,CASSGIPGLAGVRLVKEQFF,TGCGCCAGCAGTGGGATTCCGGGACTAGCGGGAGTGAGATTAGTAAAGGAGCAGTTCTTC
-,TRBV7-9,-,12,TRBJ1-2,CASNPGEGGYTF,TGTGCCAGCAACCCTGGGGAGGGCGGCTACACCTTC
-,TRBV24-1,-,14,TRBJ1-5,CATSASGVVEPQHF,TGTGCCACCAGTGCTTCAGGGGTTGTCGAGCCCCAGCATTTT
once,TRBV6-2/TRBV6-3,TRBD2,15,TRBJ2-7,CASSYSGTNTYEQYF,TGTGCCAGCAGTTACTCGGGGACTAACACCTACGAGCAGTACTTC
-,TRBV9,TRBD2,15,TRBJ2-7,CASSPVIAGPYEQYF,TGTGCCAGCAGCCCAGTAATAGCGGGACCCTACGAGCAGTACTTC
-,TRBV11-2,TRBD1,17,TRBJ2-2,CASSPRPGQGIGGELFF,TGTGCCAGCAGCCCCCGTCCGGGACAGGGGATAGGCGGGGAGCTGTTTTTT
-,TRBV2,TRBD1,14,TRBJ2-7,CASSSRDRALEQYF,TGTGCCAGCAGTAGCCGGGACAGGGCACTCGAGCAGTACTTC
-,TRBV13,TRBD1,15,TRBJ2-7,CASSLSGTGVYEQYF,TGTGCCAGCAGCTTATCAGGGACAGGGGTTTACGAGCAGTACTTC
-,TRBV3-1/TRBV3-2,TRBD1,16,TRBJ2-7,CASRLPTGIRSYEQYF,TGTGCCAGCAGACTGCCGACAGGGATCCGATCCTACGAGCAGTACTTC
-,TRBV7-2,-,13,TRBJ1-5,CASSRRGNQPQHF,TGTGCCAGCAGCCGACGGGGCAATCAGCCCCAGCATTTT
-,TRBV5-4,TRBD2,15,TRBJ2-1,CASSRPGLGPHEQFF,TGTGCCAGCAGCCGACCGGGACTAGGACCCCATGAGCAGTTCTTC
-,TRBV5-6,-,14,TRBJ2-7,CASSFQGTSYEQYF,TGTGCCAGCAGCTTTCAGGGGACCTCCTACGAGCAGTACTTC
-,TRBV20-1,-,15,TRBJ1-5,CSASPRGGGNQPQHF,TGCAGTGCTAGTCCCCGGGGGGGTGGCAATCAGCCCCAGCATTTT
-,TRBV7-2,-,13,TRBJ2-3,CASSPQSTGTQYF,TGTGCCAGCAGCCCCCAATCCACGGGTACGCAGTATTTT
once,TRBV7-2,-,15,TRBJ1-3,CASILRGGAGNTIYF,TGTGCCAGCATCCTCCGGGGGGGGGCTGGAAACACCATATATTTT
-,TRBV18,-,14,TRBJ2-7,CASSPNRVSYEQYF,TGTGCCAGCTCACCAAACAGGGTATCCTACGAGCAGTACTTC
-,TRBV30,TRBD2,15,TRBJ2-7,CAWSVRSGRRYEQYF,TGTGCCTGGAGTGTAAGGAGCGGGAGGAGGTACGAGCAGTACTTC
-,TRBV18,TRBD1,18,TRBJ2-1,CASSQETRDRIFYNEQFF,TGTGCCAGCTCCCAGGAGACTCGGGACAGAATCTTCTACAATGAGCAGTTCTTC
-,TRBV9,TRBD2,15,TRBJ2-1,CASSVGLAVDNEQFF,TGTGCCAGCAGCGTAGGGCTAGCGGTTGACAATGAGCAGTTCTTC
-,TRBV7-2,TRBD1,15,TRBJ1-2,CASSLVQGLIYGYTF,TGTGCCAGCAGCTTAGTACAGGGGTTGATCTATGGCTACACCTTC
-,TRBV19,TRBD1,15,TRBJ2-1,CASRLGGDRVNEQFF,TGTGCCAGTCGACTGGGGGGGGACAGGGTCAATGAGCAGTTCTTC
-,TRBV7-2,-,15,TRBJ2-1,CASSPGTSEYNEQFF,TGTGCCAGCAGCCCCGGGACTTCCGAGTACAATGAGCAGTTCTTC
once,TRBV28,-,15,TRBJ2-3,CASSLSGPFTDTQYF,TGTGCCAGCAGTTTATCAGGGCCCTTCACAGATACGCAGTATTTT
-,TRBV4-3,-,16,TRBJ1-3,CASSQYHGGSGNTIYF,TGCGCCAGCAGCCAATATCACGGGGGCTCTGGAAACACCATATATTTT
-,TRBV19,TRBD1,15,TRBJ2-6,CASSRGDSGANVLTF,TGTGCCAGTAGTAGAGGGGACAGTGGGGCCAACGTCCTGACTTTC
-,TRBV5-8,-,15,TRBJ2-7,CASSLFFSASYEQYF,TGTGCCAGCAGCTTGTTTTTCAGCGCCTCCTACGAGCAGTACTTC
-,TRBV6-2/TRBV6-3,-,14,TRBJ2-5,CASSYDRSLETQYF,TGTGCCAGCAGTTACGACAGGAGTTTGGAGACCCAGTACTTC
-,TRBV30,-,14,TRBJ2-3,CAWSVNRNTDTQYF,TGTGCCTGGAGTGTTAACAGGAACACAGATACGCAGTATTTT
once,TRBV6-5,-,14,TRBJ1-5,CASIGRAINQPQHF,TGTGCCAGCATCGGCAGGGCGATAAATCAGCCCCAGCATTTT
-,TRBV6-5,-,15,TRBJ2-1,CASLRASFSYNEQFF,TGTGCCAGCTTAAGGGCTAGCTTCTCCTACAATGAGCAGTTCTTC